The 25 T cell receptor beta chains below were found in one sample sequenced in a study of T cell repertoires in cytomegalovirus infection. Each CDR3 protein is one row after TCRdb ran MiXCR on the reads. Altogether about 740,000 distinct CDR3 sequences are present, approximately 40% being singletons, with the ten largest covering about 2.8%. The sample was PBMCs. The receptors were gathered from a human donor in good health (CMV status not recorded). Some clones in this sample may be carry-over from other donors' samples.

DNA of the CDR3: TGCGCCAGCAGCTTAACAGATCGGTCCGAGCAGTACTTC. Translated: CASSLTDRSEQYF. V and J are TRBV5-1 and TRBJ2-7; D gene ambiguous. Germline CDR1 is SGHRS and CDR2 is YFSETQ. Trimming left V 2 bases short and J 6 bases short, with 12 bases between. The CDR3 totals 13 residues.

This clonotype appeared many times. The CDR3 sequence is CASSSPGTGQETQYF. As DNA, the CDR3 is TGTGCCAGCAGTTCCCCCGGGACGGGACAAGAGACCCAGTACTTC. The chain employs TRBV28 and TRBJ2-5; D may correspond to TRBD1 or TRBD2 (5 bases each). V gave up 4 bases and J gave up 2 bases, with 14 bases separating them. The length of the CDR3 is 15 residues. Germline V gene sequence: CDR1 MDHEN, CDR2 SYDVKM.

This clonotype was observed a few times. The rearrangement joins TRBV5-6 to TRBJ1-6; no definite D call. Germline CDR1 reads SGHDT; CDR2 reads YYEEEE. The CDR3 spans 12 residues. Trimming removed 0 bases from V and 18 bases from J, with 13 bases in between. The CDR3 nucleotides read TGTGCCAGCAGCTTGGCCGGGCAAGGTGGCCACTTT. Protein: CASSLAGQGGHF.

The chain has TRBV20-1 and TRBJ1-1, with 7 bases lining up with TRBD1. With V trimmed by 5 bases and J by 0 bases, 9 bases remained unmatched. The length of the CDR3 is 15 residues. Germline V CDR1 and CDR2: DFQATT, SNEGSKA (reference sequence). CDR3 sequence reads: CSAPTQGSMNTEAFF. The CDR3 nucleotides read TGCAGTGCTCCTACACAGGGGTCCATGAACACTGAAGCTTTCTTT.

There are many counts of this clonotype. The chain combines TRBV7-8 with TRBJ2-1; 10 bases line up with TRBD1. CDR3 size: 17 residues. The V gene end was trimmed by 0 bases and the J gene end by 6 bases; junction bases not matched to a gene: 8. Per germline, CDR1 SGHVS and CDR2 FQNEAQ. As DNA, the CDR3 is TGTGCCAGCAGCTTAGCGTGGTCGACAGGGGGCCCCAATGAGCAGTTCTTC. Translating gives CASSLAWSTGGPNEQFF.

Turning to this clonotype: Germline is not matched at one junction end, which may reflect a read error. J is TRBJ2-1 and V is TRBV10-3, with 9 positions matching TRBD1. CDR3 size: 16 residues. Germline V gene lookup returns CDR1 ENHRY and CDR2 SYGVKD. CDR3 bases: TGTGCCATCAGTGGGGGACAGGGTGCAGCCTACAATAAGCAGTTCTTC. Protein sequence: CAISGGQGAAYNKQFF.

This clonotype was found a few times. The V call is TRBV7-8, the J call TRBJ1-5; D is unclear. The CDR3 contains 13 residues. From germline, CDR1 is SGHVS and CDR2 FQNEAQ. V shed 2 bases and J shed 5 bases, with 7 bases lying between them. This CDR3 is CASSLYVDQPQHF. The CDR3 DNA reads TGTGCCAGCAGCTTATACGTAGATCAGCCCCAGCATTTT. Together with reference TRBV7-8 and TRBJ1-5, the CDR3 gives the full variable domain: GAGVSQSPRYKVAKRGQDVALRCDPISGHVSLFWYQQALGQGPEFLTYFQNEAQLDKSGLPSDRFFAERPEGSVSTLKIQRTQQEDSAVYLCASSLYVDQPQHFGDGTRLSIL.

In DNA, the CDR3 is TGTGCCAGCATTGGGGACGGAGTGAACACTGAAGCTTTCTTT. It specifies CASIGDGVNTEAFF. The chain employs TRBV6-1 and TRBJ1-1; TRBD1 is a possible D gene (5 bases). Germline lookup yields CDR1 MNHNS and CDR2 SASEGT. There are 14 residues in the CDR3. The V end was cut by 7 bases, the J end by 0 bases, with 12 bases between.

V and J are TRBV6-6 and TRBJ1-2, with TRBD1 matching over 8 bases. The CDR3 consists of 15 residues. The ends lost 2 bases at V and 8 bases at J; junction bases unmatched: 10. CDR1 is MNHNY and CDR2 is SVGAGI in the germline V gene (reference sequence). The CDR3 reads CASSYGVQGAWGYTF. CDR3 bases: TGTGCCAGCAGTTACGGGGTTCAGGGGGCGTGGGGCTACACCTTC.

Remarks on this clonotype: A much larger clone differs from this one at a single base, so this may be a read error. The gene calls are TRBV7-6 and TRBJ1-6; possibly TRBD1 for D (5 bases). Germline values: CDR1 SGHVS, CDR2 FNYEAQ. The CDR3 contains 15 residues. The CDR3 here is CASSLGGRVSSPLQF. The CDR3 DNA reads TGTGCCAGCAGCTTGGGCGGCAGGGTGTCCTCACCCCTCCAATTT.

The J gene is TRBJ1-5, the V gene TRBV2, with TRBD1 as a possible D gene (5 bases). The CDR3 covers 13 residues. The ends were cut back, 7 bases at V and 3 bases at J, with 10 bases in the middle. Germline values: CDR1 SNHLY, CDR2 FYNNEI. The CDR3 nucleotides read TGTGCCAGCATGGGGGAATTCAATCAGCCCCAGCATTTT. It specifies CASMGEFNQPQHF.

For the CDR3, the DNA is TGTGCCACCAGTGATCAAGACAGGGCCTACGAGCAGTACTTC. Translated, it gives CATSDQDRAYEQYF. This chain links TRBV24-1 with TRBJ2-7; the match to TRBD1 covers 7 bases. This CDR3 has 14 amino acids. Trimming cost V 3 bases and J 2 bases; bases outside gene matches: 3. Germline lookup yields CDR1 KGHDR and CDR2 SFDVKD.

The chain couples TRBV7-6 to TRBJ2-7; 10 bases are shared with TRBD1. Germline lookup yields CDR1 SGHVS and CDR2 FNYEAQ. With V trimmed by 7 bases and J by 6 bases, 18 bases remained unmatched. The CDR3 runs to 17 residues. The CDR3 region is CASTGDRGTASSREQYF. The CDR3 DNA sequence: TGTGCCAGCACCGGGGACAGGGGTACGGCTAGCTCTCGCGAGCAGTACTTC.

V usage is TRBV4-1 and J usage is TRBJ1-2, with a weak D call TRBD1 (6 bases). Trimming removed 4 bases at V and 4 bases at J, with 16 bases between. This CDR3 has 15 amino acids. CDR1 and CDR2 (germline): MGHRA, YSYEKL. Here the CDR3 reads CASSLTPQGAYGYTF. The CDR3, as DNA: TGCGCCAGCAGCCTCACACCACAGGGCGCCTATGGCTACACCTTC.

This clonotype was recorded at least ten times. The J gene is TRBJ2-3, the V gene TRBV7-9, with D perhaps given as TRBD1 or TRBD2 (5 bases each). The CDR3 has 14 amino acids. Trimming shortened V by 0 bases and J by 2 bases, and 6 bases separated the two germline ends. Germline CDR1 and CDR2: SEHNR and FQNEAQ (reference sequence). The CDR3 DNA sequence: TGTGCCAGCAGCTTAGCGGGGGTCACAGATACGCAGTATTTT. This encodes CASSLAGVTDTQYF.

The genes are TRBV27 and TRBJ2-3, with 8 bases fitting TRBD1. Germline CDR1 MNHEY, CDR2 SMNVEV (reference sequence). The CDR3 runs 16 residues. The trim removed 6 bases at V and 1 base at J, leaving 9 bases unmatched. Written as DNA, the CDR3 is TGTGCCAGCAGCCAGACAGGGGCGGTCGGCACAGATACGCAGTATTTT. This translates into CASSQTGAVGTDTQYF.

The rearrangement uses TRBV12-3 or TRBV12-4 and TRBJ2-5, with D uncertain. This CDR3 region has 16 residues. V lost 3 bases to trimming and J lost 0 bases, with 14 bases between them. The CDR3 here is CASSLGNPQYQETQYF. CDR3 DNA sequence: TGTGCCAGCAGTTTGGGGAATCCCCAGTACCAAGAGACCCAGTACTTC.

The chain uses TRBV28 and TRBJ1-1; D is perhaps TRBD1 (5 bases). The germline V gene encodes CDR1 MDHEN and CDR2 SYDVKM. The CDR3 has 13 amino acids. V was cut by 7 bases and J by 4 bases, with 13 bases left in between. CDR3 residues: CASTFGAPTEAFF. The DNA for the CDR3 is TGTGCCAGCACCTTCGGGGCCCCCACTGAAGCTTTCTTT.

V usage is TRBV7-6 and J usage is TRBJ2-5; 10 positions match TRBD1. The junction had 9 bases not matched to a gene; V was cut back by 5 bases and J by 6 bases. This CDR3 is 15 amino acids long. The germline V gene has CDR1 SGHVS and CDR2 FNYEAQ. This CDR3 reads CASSADDRGRKTQYF. The DNA of the CDR3 is TGTGCCAGCAGCGCGGACGACAGGGGGCGAAAGACCCAGTACTTC.

This rearrangement joins TRBV23-1 to TRBJ2-7, with 10 bases aligning to TRBD2. TRBV23-1 is an ORF, and what it does is uncertain. This CDR3 contains 15 residues. V was clipped by 3 bases and J by 0 bases; unmatched bases: 2. In DNA form, the CDR3 reads TGCGCCAGCAGTCACTCTAGCGGGGGCTCCTACGAGCAGTACTTC. It yields the protein CASSHSSGGSYEQYF.

This sequence joins TRBV6-1 and TRBJ2-5, with D hard to call. Germline V CDR1 and CDR2: MNHNS, SASEGT. Trimming took 8 bases from V and 1 from J, leaving 8 bases between them. There are 12 residues in the CDR3. The CDR3 protein is CASDFFQETQYF. The CDR3, as DNA: TGTGCCAGCGACTTCTTCCAAGAGACCCAGTACTTC.

A few counts support this clonotype. The V gene is TRBV7-9, the J gene TRBJ2-7, with 7 bases matching TRBD1. Germline CDR1 and CDR2: SEHNR and FQNEAQ (reference sequence). V was pared by 4 bases and J by 2 bases, with 8 bases of the junction left unmatched. The CDR3 has 15 amino acids. CDR3 coding DNA: TGTGCCAGCAGCTACCGACAGGGAGTCGCCTACGAGCAGTACTTC. Translated: CASSYRQGVAYEQYF.

The genes are TRBV20-1 and TRBJ2-7; D is possibly TRBD1 (6 bases). With 1 base removed from V and 3 bases from J, the gap between germline ends came to 16 bases. Germline loops: CDR1 DFQATT, CDR2 SNEGSKA (reference sequence). The CDR3 length is 15 residues. The CDR3 protein is CSARGWGLVYYEQYF. The CDR3 nucleotides are TGCAGTGCTAGAGGATGGGGGCTAGTCTACTACGAGCAGTACTTC.

This clonotype was detected ten times or more. This chain links TRBV7-9 with TRBJ2-7; tentative D call: TRBD2 (6 bases). The ends were cut back, 5 bases at V and 6 bases at J, with 23 bases in the middle. CDR1 and CDR2 (germline): SEHNR, FQNEAQ (reference sequence). CDR3 length: 16 amino acids. Here the CDR3 reads CASSPPPRGGTLEQYF. The CDR3 DNA reads as TGTGCCAGCAGCCCACCCCCCCGCGGCGGGACCCTCGAGCAGTACTTC.

The chain combines TRBV24-1 with TRBJ2-7; D unresolved. The CDR3 has 12 amino acids. V was cut by 1 base and J by 5 bases, with 5 bases left in between. The germline CDR1 and CDR2 sequences are KGHDR and SFDVKD. In nucleotides, the CDR3 is TGTGCCACCAGTGATTTAAGGAACGAGCAGTACTTC. This translates into CATSDLRNEQYF.